This T cell receptor (beta chain) was sequenced during a study of cytomegalovirus exposure and HLA in healthy donors. Study summary: The platform used for the 120 validation repertoires matched that of the approximately 640 first-cohort repertoires, a later analysis reported. Study-wide results and caveats: 164 TCR beta chains were listed as cytomegalovirus-associated.

Sequencing used immunoSEQ multiplex PCR; TCRdb keeps in-frame clones, though not all of them. The sample yields approximately 210,000 clones, about 84% seen once. Germline CDR1 SNHLY, CDR2 FYNNEI. Trimming took off 3 bases at V and 6 bases at J, with 15 bases between the two ends. The CDR3 covers 15 residues. For this clone: Its antigen is currently unknown.

The TCR comes from a young woman in good health and CMV-seronegative. The chain couples TRBV2 to TRBJ2-4, with D perhaps TRBD1 (6 bases). Sequenced: PBMCs. CDR3 DNA: TGTGCCAGCAGTGAGGAGGCAGGGGCGGGAAACATTCAGTACTTC. Protein: CASSEEAGAGNIQYF.